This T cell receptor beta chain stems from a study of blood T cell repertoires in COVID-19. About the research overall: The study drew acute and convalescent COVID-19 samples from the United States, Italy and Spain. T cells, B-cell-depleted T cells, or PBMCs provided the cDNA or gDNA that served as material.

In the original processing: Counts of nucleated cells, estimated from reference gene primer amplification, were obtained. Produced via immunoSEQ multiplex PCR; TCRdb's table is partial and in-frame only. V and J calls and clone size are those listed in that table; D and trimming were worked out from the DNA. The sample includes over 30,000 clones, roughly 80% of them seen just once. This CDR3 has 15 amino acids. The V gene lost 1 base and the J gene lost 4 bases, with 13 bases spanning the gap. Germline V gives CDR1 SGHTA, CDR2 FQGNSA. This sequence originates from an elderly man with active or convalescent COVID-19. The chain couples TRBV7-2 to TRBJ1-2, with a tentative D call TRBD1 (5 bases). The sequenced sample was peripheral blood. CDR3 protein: CASSLVPGGAYGYTF. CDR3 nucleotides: TGTGCCAGCAGCTTAGTTCCGGGTGGGGCCTATGGCTACACCTTC.